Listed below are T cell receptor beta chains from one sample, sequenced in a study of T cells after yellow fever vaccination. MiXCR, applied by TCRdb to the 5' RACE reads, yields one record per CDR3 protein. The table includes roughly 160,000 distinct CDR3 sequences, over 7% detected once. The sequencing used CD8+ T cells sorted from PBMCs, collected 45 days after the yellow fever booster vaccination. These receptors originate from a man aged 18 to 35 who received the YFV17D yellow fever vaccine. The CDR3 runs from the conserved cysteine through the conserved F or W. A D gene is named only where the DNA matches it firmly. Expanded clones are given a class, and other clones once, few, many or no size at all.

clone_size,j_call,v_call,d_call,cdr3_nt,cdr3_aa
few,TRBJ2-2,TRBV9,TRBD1,TGTGCCAGCAGCGTGGGACAGCCAAACACCGGGGAGCTGTTTTTT,CASSVGQPNTGELFF
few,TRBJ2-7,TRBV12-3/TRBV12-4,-,TGTGCCAGCAGTTTTACCTCCGGGGGCCGTGAGCAGTACTTC,CASSFTSGGREQYF
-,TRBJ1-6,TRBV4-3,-,TGCGCCAGCAGCCAAGATTGGGAGGGCTCAGCGTATTCACCCCTCCACTTT,CASSQDWEGSAYSPLHF
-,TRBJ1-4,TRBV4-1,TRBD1,TGCGCCAGCAGCCAACAGGGGGCGCGGGAAAAACTGTTTTTT,CASSQQGAREKLFF
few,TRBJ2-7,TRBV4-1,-,TGCGCCAGCAGCCATCCTGGCCGTGCCGAGCAGTACTTC,CASSHPGRAEQYF
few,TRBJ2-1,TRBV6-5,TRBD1,TGTGCCAGCAGAGACAGGGACTCCTACAATGAGCAGTTCTTC,CASRDRDSYNEQFF
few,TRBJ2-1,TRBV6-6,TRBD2,TGTGCCAGCAGTTACTATGGGACTAGCGGGGGGACGACCTACAATGAGCAGTTCTTC,CASSYYGTSGGTTYNEQFF
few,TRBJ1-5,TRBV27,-,TGTGCCAGCAGTAACCTCCGGGAAAGTAGCAATCAGCCCCAGCATTTT,CASSNLRESSNQPQHF
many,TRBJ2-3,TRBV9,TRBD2,TGTGCCAGCAGCGCCCGGACTAGCGGACGGGATACGCAGTATTTT,CASSARTSGRDTQYF
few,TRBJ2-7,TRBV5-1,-,TGCGCCAGCAGGTCGGGCTACTCCTACGAGCAGTACTTC,CASRSGYSYEQYF
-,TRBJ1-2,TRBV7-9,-,TGTGCCAGCAGACCTCCGGTATCGGTCTATGGCTACACCTTC,CASRPPVSVYGYTF
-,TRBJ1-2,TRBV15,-,TGTGCCACCAGCTACAAGAACCTGGGCTACACCTTC,CATSYKNLGYTF
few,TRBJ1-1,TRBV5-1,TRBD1,TGCGCCAGCAGCTTGGCGAGACAGGGGGTGAACACTGAAGCTTTCTTT,CASSLARQGVNTEAFF
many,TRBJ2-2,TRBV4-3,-,TGCGCCAGCAGCCAAGTCCTGGCCTCCCCCGGGGAGCTGTTTTTT,CASSQVLASPGELFF
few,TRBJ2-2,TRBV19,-,TGTGCCAGTAGTATATTTTACCGGGTTGGAGCCGGGGAGCTGTTTTTT,CASSIFYRVGAGELFF
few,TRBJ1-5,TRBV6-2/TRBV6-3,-,TGTGCCAGCAGCCCAGGCTGGGTCTTTGAGCCCCAGCATTTT,CASSPGWVFEPQHF
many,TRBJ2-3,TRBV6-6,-,TGTGCCAGCAGTTACACGCAGTTTGCAGATACGCAGTATTTT,CASSYTQFADTQYF
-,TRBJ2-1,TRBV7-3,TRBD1,TGTGCCAGCAGCGTGGGACAGGGAATCAATGAGCAGTTCTTC,CASSVGQGINEQFF
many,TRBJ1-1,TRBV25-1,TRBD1,TGTGCCAGTAAGGGGGCTCGAGCTTTCTTT,CASKGARAFF